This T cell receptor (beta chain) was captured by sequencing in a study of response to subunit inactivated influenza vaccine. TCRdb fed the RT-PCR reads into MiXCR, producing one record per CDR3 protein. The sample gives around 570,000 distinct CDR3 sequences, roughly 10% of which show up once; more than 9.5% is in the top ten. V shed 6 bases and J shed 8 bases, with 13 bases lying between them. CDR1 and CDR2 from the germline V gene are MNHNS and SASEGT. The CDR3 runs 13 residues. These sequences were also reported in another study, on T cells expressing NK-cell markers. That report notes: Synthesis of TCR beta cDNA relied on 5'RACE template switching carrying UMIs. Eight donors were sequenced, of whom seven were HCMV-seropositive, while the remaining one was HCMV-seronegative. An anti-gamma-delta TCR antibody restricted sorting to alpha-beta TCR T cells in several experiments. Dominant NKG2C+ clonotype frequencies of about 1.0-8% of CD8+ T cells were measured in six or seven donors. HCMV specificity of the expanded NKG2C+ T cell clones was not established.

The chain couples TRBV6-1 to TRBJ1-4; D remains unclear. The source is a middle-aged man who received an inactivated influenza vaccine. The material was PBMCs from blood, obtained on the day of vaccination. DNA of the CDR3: TGTGCCAGCAGCGGGGTCCGAGGGGAAAAACTGTTTTTT. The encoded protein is CASSGVRGEKLFF.